The clone carrying this TCR beta chain was detected many times. Its antigen remains unidentified. From germline, CDR1 is SGHRS and CDR2 YFSETQ. The CDR3 runs to 19 residues. J was trimmed by 5 bases and V by 4 bases; bases with no gene match: 17. TCRdb re-called the 5' RACE reads through MiXCR, storing one row per CDR3 protein. The sample holds fewer than 550,000 distinct CDR3 sequences, approximately 5% seen once. This sample was taken from a study of CD8 T cells in ankylosing spondylitis. Notes on the study in general: The authors found the disease-linked clones to be CD8+ and relatively rare in peripheral blood. Characteristic, it appeared, of ankylosing spondylitis blood was a TCR beta motif of roughly eight highly homologous variants.

The clonotype was recovered from a male donor with ankylosing spondylitis. The V gene is TRBV5-1, the J gene TRBJ2-1; 11 nucleotides line up with TRBD2. The specimen sequenced was blood, either unsorted or a sorted T cell fraction (not recorded which). The CDR3 protein is CASSPLQGTSGRDHNEQFF. CDR3 nucleotides: TGCGCCAGCAGCCCCCTACAGGGAACTAGCGGGAGAGATCACAATGAGCAGTTCTTC.